The 18 T cell receptor beta chains below were found in one sample sequenced in a study of T cell responses to AZD1222 COVID-19 vaccine. Profiled with immunoSEQ multiplex PCR; TCRdb holds only in-frame clones, not every one. The profile shows approximately 120,000 clones, about 92% of them singletons. The specimen comprised peripheral blood, sampled on day 0 of AZD1222 vaccination. Receptors were obtained from an adult in good health.

The V and J genes are TRBV30 and TRBJ2-1; D possibly corresponds to TRBD2 (6 bases). Trimming cost V 4 bases and J 10 bases, with 20 bases left between them. The CDR3 extends over 14 amino acids. CDR1 and CDR2 (germline): GTSNPN, SVGIG (reference sequence). The CDR3 region has the DNA TGTGCCTGGAACCCCGGAGGGAGCAGCAACGAGCAGTTCTTC. Translation gives CAWNPGGSSNEQFF.

The J gene is TRBJ2-7, the V gene TRBV6-5; possible D gene TRBD2, 5 bases. V was clipped by 0 bases and J by 3 bases, with 12 bases between them. The CDR3 sequence is 15 residues long. Germline CDR1 and CDR2: MNHEY and SVGAGI. The CDR3 here is CASSYSWRMGYEQYF. DNA for the CDR3: TGTGCCAGCAGTTACTCCTGGAGGATGGGCTACGAGCAGTACTTC.

This clone was counted once. The chain joins TRBV5-1 to TRBJ2-3, with 7 bases aligning to TRBD2. The CDR3 is made up of 15 amino acids. CDR1 is SGHRS, CDR2 YFSETQ, per germline. J lost 5 bases, V lost 0 bases, and 6 bases had no gene match. CDR3 DNA: TGCGCCAGCAGCTTGGCAGTAGCGGGTGGAGATACGCAGTATTTT. It encodes CASSLAVAGGDTQYF.

V and J are TRBV7-2 and TRBJ2-7, with 7 positions matching TRBD2. The CDR3 is made up of 15 amino acids. From germline, CDR1 is SGHTA and CDR2 FQGNSA. J gave up 4 bases and V 1 base, and 7 bases lay outside the gene matches. This chain's CDR3 is CASSLDEGGPYEQYF. The CDR3 DNA is TGTGCCAGCAGCTTAGACGAGGGAGGGCCTTACGAGCAGTACTTC. Variable domain in full (rest from reference TRBV7-2 and TRBJ2-7): GAGVSQSPSNKVTEKGKDVELRCDPISGHTALYWYRQSLGQGLEFLIYFQGNSAPDKSGLPSDRFSAERTGGSVSTLTIQRTQQEDSAVYLCASSLDEGGPYEQYFGPGTRLTVT.

The rearrangement joins TRBV2 to TRBJ1-3; D is undetermined. V shed 1 base and J shed 9 bases, with 10 bases lying between them. Germline V gene lookup returns CDR1 SNHLY and CDR2 FYNNEI. The CDR3 has 13 residues. The DNA for the CDR3 is TGTGCCAGCAGTGAAGAGGGTAGGAGCACCATATATTTT. Its translation: CASSEEGRSTIYF.

The chain links TRBV30 to TRBJ2-1; D unclear. V lost 2 bases, J lost 5 bases, and 7 bases lay in between. The CDR3 extends over 12 amino acids. CDR1 GTSNPN and CDR2 SVGIG come from the germline V gene (reference sequence). CDR3 DNA sequence: TGTGCCTGGAGTCGGTCTGACAATGAGCAGTTCTTC. Translating it yields CAWSRSDNEQFF.

V and J are TRBV28 and TRBJ2-7; TRBD1 matches 10 bases. Per the germline V gene, CDR1 is MDHEN and CDR2 is SYDVKM. The CDR3 covers 14 residues. J gave up 0 bases and V 6 bases, and 2 bases lay outside the gene matches. This CDR3 is CASRGTGASYEQYF. DNA for the CDR3: TGTGCCAGCAGGGGGACAGGGGCCTCCTACGAGCAGTACTTC. Based on the CDR3 plus reference TRBV28 and TRBJ2-7, the full variable domain is DVKVTQSSRYLVKRTGEKVFLECVQDMDHENMFWYRQDPGLGLRLIYFSYDVKMKEKGDIPEGYSVSREKKERFSLILESASTNQTSMYLCASRGTGASYEQYFGPGTRLTVT.

This clone appeared once. V gene TRBV5-1 combines with J gene TRBJ1-2, with 7 bases lining up with TRBD1. V gave up 3 bases and J gave up 1 base; unmatched junction bases: 3. CDR3 size: 14 residues. The V gene's germline CDR1 is SGHRS and CDR2 YFSETQ. The CDR3 loop reads CASSSRDSNYGYTF. As DNA, the CDR3 is TGCGCCAGCAGCTCCCGGGACAGTAACTATGGCTACACCTTC.

This clone was counted a single time. The chain combines TRBV7-2 with TRBJ1-2; 8 bases fit TRBD1. There are 15 residues in the CDR3. With V trimmed by 2 bases and J by 7 bases, 9 bases remained unmatched. The V gene's germline CDR1 is SGHTA and CDR2 FQGNSA. The CDR3 here is CASSLSAGGGRGYTF. DNA of the CDR3: TGTGCCAGCAGCTTAAGCGCAGGGGGCGGTCGTGGCTACACCTTC.

The rearrangement uses TRBV19 and TRBJ1-1; D perhaps matches TRBD1 (5 bases). The germline V and J ends were trimmed by 3 bases and 4 bases, with 15 bases remaining between them. Germline V gene sequence: CDR1 LNHDA, CDR2 SQIVND (reference sequence). CDR3 length: 15 residues. The CDR3 sequence is CASSIEGRRVTEAFF. For the CDR3, the DNA is TGTGCCAGTAGTATCGAGGGGCGCAGGGTCACTGAAGCTTTCTTT.

The chain is built from TRBV9 and TRBJ2-1, with D tentatively TRBD2 (5 bases). The CDR3 runs to 13 residues. V lost 0 bases, J lost 4 bases, and 5 bases lay in between. Germline V lookup: CDR1 SGDLS, CDR2 YYNGEE. Here the CDR3 DNA reads TGTGCCAGCAGCGTAGGGACTTACAATGAGCAGTTCTTC. This gives the protein CASSVGTYNEQFF.

The chain carries TRBV27 and TRBJ1-1; D gene unclear. V lost 4 bases, J lost 4 bases, and 16 bases lay in between. CDR1 is MNHEY and CDR2 is SMNVEV in the germline V gene (reference sequence). The CDR3 contains 15 residues. CDR3 region: CASSSLPGGSTEAFF. In nucleotides, the CDR3 is TGTGCCAGCAGTTCACTCCCGGGAGGGAGCACTGAAGCTTTCTTT.

The gene calls are TRBV7-3 and TRBJ2-7; D is perhaps TRBD2 (5 bases). From germline, CDR1 is SGHTA and CDR2 FQGTGA. The CDR3 contains 13 residues. Between the trimmed V and J ends, which lost 3 bases and 2 bases, there was a span of 8 bases. The CDR3 nucleotides read TGTGCCAGCAGCTTGGAGGTCACCTACGAGCAGTACTTC. Translated, it gives CASSLEVTYEQYF.

This clone was counted only a few times. This chain connects TRBV7-9 to TRBJ1-4; D not resolved. Deletions cut 1 base from V and 14 bases from J, with 17 bases between. Germline V gene lookup returns CDR1 SEHNR and CDR2 FQNEAQ (reference sequence). The CDR3 has 14 amino acids. CDR3 residues: CASSLEGIGVRLFF. CDR3 in DNA: TGTGCCAGCAGCTTAGAGGGTATTGGGGTGCGGCTGTTTTTT.

This clone was counted only a few times. The rearrangement links TRBV3-1 (or the pseudogene TRBV3-2) to TRBJ2-6, with D unclear. There are 15 residues in the CDR3. Trimming shortened V by 3 bases and J by 0 bases, and 6 bases separated the two germline ends. Germline V gene sequence: CDR1 LGHDT, CDR2 YNNKEL (reference sequence). The CDR3 loop is CASSQGTSGANVLTF. The CDR3 DNA sequence: TGTGCCAGCAGCCAGGGTACCTCTGGGGCCAACGTCCTGACTTTC.

This clone was observed once. The junction shows a germline mismatch at one end, possibly a read error. This chain links TRBV2 with TRBJ1-2; D unresolved. The CDR3 extends over 14 amino acids. CDR1 and CDR2 (germline): SNHLY, FYNNEI. For the CDR3, the DNA is TGTGCCAGCAGTGATCCAGGCCGGTCGTATGACTACACCTTC. Encoded protein: CASSDPGRSYDYTF. Drawing the rest from reference TRBV2 and TRBJ1-2, the complete variable domain is EPEVTQTPSHQVTQMGQEVILRCVPISNHLYFYWYRQILGQKVEFLVSFYNNEISEKSEIFDDQFSVERPDGSNFTLKIRSTKLEDSAMYFCASSDPGRSYDYTFGSGTRLTVV.

This clone was seen more than once but under ten times. The chain carries TRBV18 and TRBJ2-7; D possibly matches TRBD1 or TRBD2 (5 bases each). CDR3 length equals 16 residues. V dropped 6 bases and J dropped 6 bases, with 24 bases sitting between them. Germline V CDR1 and CDR2: KGHSH, LQKENI. CDR3 coding DNA: TGTGCCAGCTCCCAAAATCAAGGGACCCAAGGCCCCGAGCAGTACTTC. Its protein is CASSQNQGTQGPEQYF.

CDR3 bases: TGTGCCAGCAGTTTATTGGCGGGAGGGCTCTCCTACGAGCAGTACTTC. Its protein is CASSLLAGGLSYEQYF. V is TRBV27 and J is TRBJ2-7; the match to TRBD2 covers 9 bases. This CDR3 has 16 residues. The V segment lost 1 base and the J segment 0 bases; nucleotides outside the gene matches: 4. Germline CDR1 is MNHEY and CDR2 is SMNVEV (reference sequence).